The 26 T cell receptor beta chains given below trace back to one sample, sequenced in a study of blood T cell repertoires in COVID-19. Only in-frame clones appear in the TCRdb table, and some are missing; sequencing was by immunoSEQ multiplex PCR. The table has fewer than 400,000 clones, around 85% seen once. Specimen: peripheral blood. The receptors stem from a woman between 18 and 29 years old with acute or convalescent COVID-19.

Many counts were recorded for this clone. CDR3 in amino acids: CASSFFSGPQGEQYF. The CDR3 DNA sequence: TGCGCCAGCAGCTTCTTTAGCGGGCCGCAAGGGGAGCAGTACTTC. The rearrangement joins TRBV5-1 to TRBJ2-7, with 7 bases identical to TRBD2. Trimming cost V 2 bases and J 7 bases; bases outside gene matches: 12. This CDR3 is built from 15 residues. Germline V CDR1 and CDR2: SGHRS, YFSETQ.

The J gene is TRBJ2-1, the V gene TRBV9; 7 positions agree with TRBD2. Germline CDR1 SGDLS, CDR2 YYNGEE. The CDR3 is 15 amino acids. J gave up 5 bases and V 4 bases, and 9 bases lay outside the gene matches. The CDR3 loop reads CASSPTGGTNNEQFF. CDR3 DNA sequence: TGTGCCAGCAGCCCAACCGGCGGGACTAACAATGAGCAGTTCTTC.

CDR3 DNA sequence: TGTGCCAGCAGCCGGCGGAGATCCGCGGCAGGGGGTGGGGTCTCTGGGGCCAACGTCCTGACTTTC. It translates to CASSRRRSAAGGGVSGANVLTF. This chain uses TRBV3-1 (or the pseudogene TRBV3-2) with TRBJ2-6; TRBD1 agrees at 7 bases. Looked up from germline, CDR1 is LGHDT and CDR2 is YNNKEL (reference sequence). The V segment lost 4 bases and the J segment 0 bases; nucleotides outside the gene matches: 21. This CDR3 is 22 amino acids long.

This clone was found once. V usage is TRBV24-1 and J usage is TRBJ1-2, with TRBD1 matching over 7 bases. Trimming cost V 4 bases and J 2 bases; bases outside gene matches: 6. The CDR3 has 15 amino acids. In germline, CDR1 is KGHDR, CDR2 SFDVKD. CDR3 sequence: CATSETRQGNYGYTF. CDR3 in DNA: TGTGCCACCAGTGAGACTCGACAGGGAAACTATGGCTACACCTTC.

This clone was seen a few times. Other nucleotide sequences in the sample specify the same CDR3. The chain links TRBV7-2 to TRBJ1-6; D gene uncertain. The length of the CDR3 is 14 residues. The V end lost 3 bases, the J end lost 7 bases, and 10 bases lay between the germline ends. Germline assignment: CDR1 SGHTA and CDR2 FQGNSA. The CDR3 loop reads CASSFDGYNSPLHF. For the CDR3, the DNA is TGTGCCAGCAGCTTCGACGGGTACAATTCACCCCTCCACTTT.

CDR3 bases: TGTGCCAGCAGTCCCAGTTCCTATGGCTACACCTTC. Translated: CASSPSSYGYTF. This chain links TRBV6-5 with TRBJ1-2; the D is unclear. Looked up from germline, CDR1 is MNHEY and CDR2 is SVGAGI. CDR3 size: 12 residues. The ends were cut back, 5 bases at V and 4 bases at J, with 8 bases in the middle.

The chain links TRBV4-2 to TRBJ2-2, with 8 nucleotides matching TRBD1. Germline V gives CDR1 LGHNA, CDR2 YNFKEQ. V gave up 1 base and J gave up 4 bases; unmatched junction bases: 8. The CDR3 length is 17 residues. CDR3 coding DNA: TGTGCCAGCAGCCAAGTGGAGACAGGGGATATCACCGGGGAGCTGTTTTTT. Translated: CASSQVETGDITGELFF.

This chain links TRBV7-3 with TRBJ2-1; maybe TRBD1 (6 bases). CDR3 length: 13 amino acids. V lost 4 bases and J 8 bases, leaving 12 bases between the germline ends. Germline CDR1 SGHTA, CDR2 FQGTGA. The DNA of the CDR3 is TGTGCCAGCAGCTCCAACAGGGTCGATGAGCAGTTCTTC. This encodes CASSSNRVDEQFF.

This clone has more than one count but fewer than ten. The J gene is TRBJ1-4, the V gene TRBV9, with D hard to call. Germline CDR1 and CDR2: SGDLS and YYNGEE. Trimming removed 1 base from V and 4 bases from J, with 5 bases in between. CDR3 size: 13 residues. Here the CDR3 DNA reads TGTGCCAGCAGCGTACGGGTTAATGAAAAACTGTTTTTT. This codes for CASSVRVNEKLFF.

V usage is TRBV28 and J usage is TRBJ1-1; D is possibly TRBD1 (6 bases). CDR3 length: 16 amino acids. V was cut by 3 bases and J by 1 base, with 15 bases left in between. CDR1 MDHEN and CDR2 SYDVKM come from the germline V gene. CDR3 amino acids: CASSFGGSNSNTEAFF. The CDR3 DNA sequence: TGTGCCAGCAGTTTTGGGGGCAGTAATTCGAACACTGAAGCTTTCTTT.

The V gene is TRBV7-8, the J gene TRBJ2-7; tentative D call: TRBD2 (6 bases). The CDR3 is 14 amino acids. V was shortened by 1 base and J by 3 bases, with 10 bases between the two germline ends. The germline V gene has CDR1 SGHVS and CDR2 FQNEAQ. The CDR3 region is CASSLEQTSYEQYF. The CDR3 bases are TGTGCCAGCAGCTTAGAACAGACTAGCTACGAGCAGTACTTC.

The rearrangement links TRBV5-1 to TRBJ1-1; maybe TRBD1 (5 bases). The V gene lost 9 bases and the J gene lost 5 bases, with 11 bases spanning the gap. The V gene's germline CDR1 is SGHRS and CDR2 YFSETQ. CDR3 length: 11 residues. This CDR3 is CATRQGTEAFF. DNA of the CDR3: TGCGCCACCAGGCAGGGTACTGAAGCTTTCTTT.

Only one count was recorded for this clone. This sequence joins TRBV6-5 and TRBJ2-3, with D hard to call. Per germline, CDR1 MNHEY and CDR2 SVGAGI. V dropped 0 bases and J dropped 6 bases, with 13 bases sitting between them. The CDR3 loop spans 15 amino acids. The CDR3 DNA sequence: TGTGCCAGCAGTTACTCGGCGGCCCCCCAGGATACGCAGTATTTT. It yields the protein CASSYSAAPQDTQYF.

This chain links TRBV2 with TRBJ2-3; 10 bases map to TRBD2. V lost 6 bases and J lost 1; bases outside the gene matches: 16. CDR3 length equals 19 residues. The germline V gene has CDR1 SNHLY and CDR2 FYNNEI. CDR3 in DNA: TGTGCCAGCAGGCAAAGGGCTAGCGGGGGCCAGATACGCACAGATACGCAGTATTTT. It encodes CASRQRASGGQIRTDTQYF. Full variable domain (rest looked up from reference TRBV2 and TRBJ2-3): EPEVTQTPSHQVTQMGQEVILRCVPISNHLYFYWYRQILGQKVEFLVSFYNNEISEKSEIFDDQFSVERPDGSNFTLKIRSTKLEDSAMYFCASRQRASGGQIRTDTQYFGPGTRLTVL.

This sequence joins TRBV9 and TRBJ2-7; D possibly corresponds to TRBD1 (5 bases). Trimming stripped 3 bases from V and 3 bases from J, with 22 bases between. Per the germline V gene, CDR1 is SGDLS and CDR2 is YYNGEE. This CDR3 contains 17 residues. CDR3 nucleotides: TGTGCCAGCAGCGCCAGACCAGGGTTCACGAGTAGCTACGAGCAGTACTTC. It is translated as CASSARPGFTSSYEQYF.

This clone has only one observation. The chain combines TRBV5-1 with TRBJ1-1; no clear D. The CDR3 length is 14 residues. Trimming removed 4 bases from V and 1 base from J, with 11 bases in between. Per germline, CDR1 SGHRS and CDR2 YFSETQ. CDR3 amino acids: CASSPNYANTEAFF. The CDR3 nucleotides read TGCGCCAGCAGCCCCAACTACGCGAACACTGAAGCTTTCTTT.

CDR3 bases: TGCGCCAGCAGCCAGACACCCGTACAGGGCTCCAATCAGCCCCAGCATTTT. It yields the protein CASSQTPVQGSNQPQHF. The V call is TRBV4-1, the J call TRBJ1-5; possible D gene TRBD1, 6 bases. The CDR3 covers 17 residues. In germline, CDR1 is MGHRA, CDR2 YSYEKL. Trimming removed 3 bases from V and 3 bases from J, with 18 bases in between.

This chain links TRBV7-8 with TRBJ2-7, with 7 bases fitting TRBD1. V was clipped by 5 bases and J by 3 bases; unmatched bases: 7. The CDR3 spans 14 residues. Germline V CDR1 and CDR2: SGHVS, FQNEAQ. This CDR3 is CASSQGQRSYEQYF. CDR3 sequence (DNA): TGTGCCAGCAGCCAGGGACAGAGGAGCTACGAGCAGTACTTC.

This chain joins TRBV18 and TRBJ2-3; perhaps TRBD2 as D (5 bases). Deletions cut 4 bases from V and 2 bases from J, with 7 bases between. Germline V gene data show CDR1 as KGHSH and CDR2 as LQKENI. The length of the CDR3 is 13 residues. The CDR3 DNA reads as TGTGCCAGCTCACGGGAGAACACAGATACGCAGTATTTT. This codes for CASSRENTDTQYF.

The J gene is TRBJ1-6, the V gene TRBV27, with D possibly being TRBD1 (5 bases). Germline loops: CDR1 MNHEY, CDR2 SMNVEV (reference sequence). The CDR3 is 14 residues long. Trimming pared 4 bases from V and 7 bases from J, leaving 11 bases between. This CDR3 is CASSSQVFNSPLHF. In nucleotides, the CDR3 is TGTGCCAGCAGTTCACAGGTTTTCAATTCACCCCTCCACTTT.

In DNA form, the CDR3 reads TGTGCCAGCAGTTTAGGACTTCCGACAGGGGGATTGGGAGGCTACACCTTC. Protein: CASSLGLPTGGLGGYTF. The chain carries TRBV27 and TRBJ1-2; 9 bases are a match to TRBD1. Losses at the gene ends were 2 bases for V and 8 bases for J; bases not matched to a gene: 15. This CDR3 is 17 amino acids long. Germline-derived CDR1 and CDR2 are MNHEY and SMNVEV (reference sequence).

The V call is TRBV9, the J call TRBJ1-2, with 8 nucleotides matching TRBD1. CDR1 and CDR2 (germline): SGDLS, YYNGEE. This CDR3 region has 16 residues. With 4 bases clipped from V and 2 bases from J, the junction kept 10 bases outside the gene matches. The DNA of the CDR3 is TGTGCCAGCAGCCCCCGGGACAGGCCCGCCAACTATGGCTACACCTTC. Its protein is CASSPRDRPANYGYTF.

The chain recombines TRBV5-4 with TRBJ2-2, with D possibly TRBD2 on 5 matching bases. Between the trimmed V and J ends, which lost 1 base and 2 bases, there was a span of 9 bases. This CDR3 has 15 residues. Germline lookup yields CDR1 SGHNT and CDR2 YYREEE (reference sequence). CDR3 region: CASSLRELNTGELFF. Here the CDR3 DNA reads TGTGCCAGCAGCTTGCGGGAATTAAACACCGGGGAGCTGTTTTTT. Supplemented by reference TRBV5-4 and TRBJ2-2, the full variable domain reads ETGVTQSPTHLIKTRGQQVTLRCSSQSGHNTVSWYQQALGQGPQFIFQYYREEENGRGNFPPRFSGLQFPNYSSELNVNALELDDSALYLCASSLRELNTGELFFGEGSRLTVL.

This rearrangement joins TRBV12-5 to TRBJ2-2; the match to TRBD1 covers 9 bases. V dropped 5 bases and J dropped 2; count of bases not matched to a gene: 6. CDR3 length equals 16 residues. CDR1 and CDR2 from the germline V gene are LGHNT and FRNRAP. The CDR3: CASGPRDRDNTGELFF. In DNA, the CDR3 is TGTGCTAGTGGTCCCCGGGACAGGGACAACACCGGGGAGCTGTTTTTT.

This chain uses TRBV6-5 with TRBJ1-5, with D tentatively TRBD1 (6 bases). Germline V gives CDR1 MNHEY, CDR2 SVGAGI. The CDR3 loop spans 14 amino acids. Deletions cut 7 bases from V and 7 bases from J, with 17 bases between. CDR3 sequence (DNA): TGTGCCAGCACCACGGGGGGGGCAGACCAGCCCCAGCATTTT. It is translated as CASTTGGADQPQHF.

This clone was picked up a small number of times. In DNA form, the CDR3 reads TGTGCCAGTAGTATCCAGACTATCACCGGGGAGCTGTTTTTT. Translated: CASSIQTITGELFF. The V gene is TRBV19, the J gene TRBJ2-2; D possibly corresponds to TRBD2 (5 bases). Deletions cut 3 bases from V and 4 bases from J, with 9 bases between. This CDR3 spans 14 amino acids. CDR1 LNHDA and CDR2 SQIVND come from the germline V gene (reference sequence).